A single TCR beta chain is shown here with its context. Its antigen is still unknown. Time point defined: pretreatment peripheral blood. The table came from immunoSEQ multiplex PCR; TCRdb's copy has only in-frame clones and leaves some out. This table holds approximately 63,000 clones, around four fifths found once. The record originates from a study of PD-L1 blockade in urothelial cancer. Turning to the study itself: Treatment start was followed by blood analysis at 3 weeks (second dose) and again at 6 weeks.

Whole-study results and caveats: Below-median pretreatment blood TCR clonality predicted better survival.

This clonotype originated in a man between 65 and 85 years old with urothelial cancer. Source: PBMCs, taken around atezolizumab (anti-PD-L1) treatment.

DNA of the CDR3: TGCGCCAGCAGTGGACAGCCCCAAGAGACCCAGTACTTC. This gives the protein CASSGQPQETQYF. This chain joins TRBV10-2 and TRBJ2-5; D may be TRBD1 (5 bases). The V and J ends lost 4 bases and 1 base respectively, with 7 bases between them. This CDR3 contains 13 residues. Germline V gives CDR1 WSHSY, CDR2 SAAADI.